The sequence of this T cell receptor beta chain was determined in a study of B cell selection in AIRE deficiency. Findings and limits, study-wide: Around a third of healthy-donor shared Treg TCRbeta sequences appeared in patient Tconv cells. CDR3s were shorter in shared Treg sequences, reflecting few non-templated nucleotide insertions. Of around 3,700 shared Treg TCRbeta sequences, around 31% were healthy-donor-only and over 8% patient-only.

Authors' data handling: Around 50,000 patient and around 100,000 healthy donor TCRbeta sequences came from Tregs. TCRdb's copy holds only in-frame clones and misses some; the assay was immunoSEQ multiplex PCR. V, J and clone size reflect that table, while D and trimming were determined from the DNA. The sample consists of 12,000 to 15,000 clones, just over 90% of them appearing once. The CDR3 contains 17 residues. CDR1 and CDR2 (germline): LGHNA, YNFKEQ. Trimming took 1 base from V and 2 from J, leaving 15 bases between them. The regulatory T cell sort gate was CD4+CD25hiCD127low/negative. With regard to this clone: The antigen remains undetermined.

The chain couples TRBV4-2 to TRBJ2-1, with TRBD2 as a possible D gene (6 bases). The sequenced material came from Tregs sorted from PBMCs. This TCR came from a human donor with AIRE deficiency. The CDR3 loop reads CASSQGRDVDPYNEQFF. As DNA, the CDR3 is TGTGCCAGCAGCCAAGGGCGGGACGTGGACCCCTACAATGAGCAGTTCTTC.